The sequence of this T cell receptor beta chain was determined in a study of T cell responses to AZD1222 COVID-19 vaccine. General study points: Epitopes outside B.1.351 and B.1.1.7 mutated regions reportedly drew nearly half of spike TCRs. Spike-specific TCR breadth and depth both grew after two AZD1222 doses.

TCRdb keeps only in-frame clones here, not all; method: immunoSEQ multiplex PCR. This table holds roughly 90,000 clones, around 87% found once. Pooled samples include second doses given at about 4 or 12 weeks. Comments on this clone: What it binds is not known.

Losses at the gene ends were 0 bases for V and 2 bases for J; bases not matched to a gene: 3. Germline loops: CDR1 ENHRY, CDR2 SYGVKD. There are 16 residues in the CDR3. This chain connects TRBV10-3 to TRBJ1-3, with 8 bases identical to TRBD1. The sample was peripheral blood, taken 28 days after the second AZD1222 dose. The clonotype comes from an adult who received the AZD1222 COVID-19 vaccine. The CDR3 DNA reads TGTGCCATCAGTGAGTCGAGGGACAGGCCTGGAAACACCATATATTTT. It yields the protein CAISESRDRPGNTIYF.